The 25 T cell receptor beta chains reported below all come from one sample, sequenced in a study of T cell changes during pregnancy in multiple sclerosis. Only in-frame clones appear in the TCRdb table, and some are missing; sequencing was by immunoSEQ multiplex PCR. This sample has under 60,000 clones; 92% occur once, and the top ten carry 0.3% to 0.4%. The input for sequencing was CD4+ T cells from peripheral blood mononuclear cells, taken in the second trimester of pregnancy. Every receptor here comes from a female donor in good health, enrolled as a control in a pregnancy study.

The V and J genes are TRBV10-3 and TRBJ2-3; weak D call: TRBD2 (5 bases). V was shortened by 10 bases and J by 0 bases, with 11 bases between the two germline ends. Looked up from germline, CDR1 is ENHRY and CDR2 is SYGVKD. This CDR3 spans 13 amino acids. Here the CDR3 DNA reads TGTGCCACCACGACGGGAAGCACAGATACGCAGTATTTT. Protein product: CATTTGSTDTQYF.

The chain's CDR3 is CASSPTGGASTEAFF. Here the CDR3 DNA reads TGTGCCAGCAGCCCCACAGGGGGCGCGTCCACTGAAGCTTTCTTT. V is TRBV14 and J is TRBJ1-1, with TRBD1 matching 9 bases. V was pared by 4 bases and J by 4 bases, with 7 bases of the junction left unmatched. CDR3 size: 15 residues. The germline gives CDR1 SGHDN, CDR2 FVKESK.

The rearrangement uses TRBV7-2 and TRBJ1-1; 7 bases are a match to TRBD1. The germline gives CDR1 SGHTA, CDR2 FQGNSA. The CDR3 sequence is 14 residues long. The J segment lost 6 bases and the V segment lost 7 bases, leaving 11 bases of the junction unmatched. CDR3 region: CASTLDRVVSEAFF. CDR3 DNA sequence: TGTGCCAGCACCCTAGACAGGGTGGTGTCTGAAGCTTTCTTT.

The chain has TRBV19 and TRBJ2-1, with D tentatively TRBD2 (6 bases). V was pared by 2 bases and J by 9 bases, with 14 bases between. Germline assignment: CDR1 LNHDA and CDR2 SQIVND (reference sequence). This CDR3 contains 14 residues. CDR3 nucleotide sequence: TGTGCCAGTAGTATATCCGGGACTGCCGGTGAGCAGTTCTTC. Its translation: CASSISGTAGEQFF.

This rearrangement joins TRBV29-1 to TRBJ2-1; maybe TRBD1 (5 bases). Trimming removed 4 bases from V and 8 bases from J, with 12 bases in between. The CDR3 has 12 residues. The germline CDR1 and CDR2 sequences are SQVTM and ANQGSEA. DNA of the CDR3: TGCAGCGTTGTTTCTCAGGGCGATGAGCAGTTCTTC. Translating gives CSVVSQGDEQFF.

The chain has TRBV30 and TRBJ1-4, with D possibly matching TRBD1 (6 bases). CDR3 length equals 13 residues. V was shortened by 0 bases and J by 7 bases, with 9 bases between the two germline ends. In germline, CDR1 is GTSNPN, CDR2 SVGIG (reference sequence). CDR3 in amino acids: CAWSVQGPEKLFF. As DNA, the CDR3 is TGTGCCTGGAGTGTACAGGGACCTGAAAAACTGTTTTTT.

The table lists this clone with a count of one. The CDR3 here is CASSQGASGNTIYF. In DNA, the CDR3 is TGTGCCAGCTCACAGGGGGCGAGTGGAAACACCATATATTTT. The chain recombines TRBV19 with TRBJ1-3, with TRBD1 matching over 9 bases. Germline loops: CDR1 LNHDA, CDR2 SQIVND (reference sequence). The trim removed 9 bases at V and 3 bases at J, leaving 6 bases unmatched. The CDR3 extends over 14 amino acids.

The chain has TRBV10-3 and TRBJ2-7; 7 positions match TRBD2. This CDR3 is 12 amino acids long. The germline gives CDR1 ENHRY, CDR2 SYGVKD. Losses at the gene ends were 8 bases for V and 0 bases for J; bases not matched to a gene: 1. CDR3 sequence (DNA): TGTGCCATCGGGACTACCTCCTACGAGCAGTACTTC. Amino acids: CAIGTTSYEQYF.

The gene calls are TRBV7-2 and TRBJ2-4; TRBD2 aligns across 10 bases. This CDR3 region has 14 residues. Germline V gene sequence: CDR1 SGHTA, CDR2 FQGNSA. The ends lost 5 bases at V and 6 bases at J; junction bases unmatched: 4. The CDR3 sequence is CASSERGGLNIQYF. CDR3 nucleotides: TGTGCCAGCAGCGAGCGGGGGGGCCTAAACATTCAGTACTTC.

This chain links TRBV11-3 with TRBJ2-3; 11 bases are shared with TRBD2. The J segment lost 4 bases and the V segment lost 6 bases, leaving 3 bases of the junction unmatched. The CDR3 is made up of 14 amino acids. Germline CDR1 and CDR2: SGHNT and YENEEA. Here the CDR3 DNA reads TGTGCCAGCAGAATTAGCGGGGGGGCAGATACGCAGTATTTT. Its translation: CASRISGGADTQYF.

The chain links TRBV30 to TRBJ2-2; TRBD1 matches 9 bases. The length of the CDR3 is 16 residues. The V gene's germline CDR1 is GTSNPN and CDR2 SVGIG (reference sequence). V lost 3 bases, J lost 6 bases, and 11 bases stayed unmatched. The CDR3 DNA reads as TGTGCCTGGAGCAGGTTTCGGGACAGGGACGCCGGGGAGCTGTTTTTT. Encoded protein: CAWSRFRDRDAGELFF. Variable domain in full (rest from reference TRBV30 and TRBJ2-2): SQTIHQWPATLVQPVGSPLSLECTVEGTSNPNLYWYRQAAGRGLQLLFYSVGIGQISSEVPQNLSASRPQDRQFILSSKKLLLSDSGFYLCAWSRFRDRDAGELFFGEGSRLTVL.

This clone was seen a few times. The CDR3 is CASSQDNQRGGRLNEQFF. CDR3 sequence (DNA): TGCGCCAGCAGCCAAGATAATCAGCGGGGGGGCAGGTTGAATGAGCAGTTCTTC. This sequence joins TRBV4-1 and TRBJ2-1; 10 bases are shared with TRBD2. The J segment lost 7 bases and the V segment lost 0 bases, leaving 12 bases of the junction unmatched. The CDR3 is made up of 18 amino acids. Germline V CDR1 and CDR2: MGHRA, YSYEKL.

The rearrangement joins TRBV10-3 to TRBJ1-2; 8 nucleotides agree with TRBD1. V lost 0 bases and J lost 7; bases outside the gene matches: 4. Germline lookup yields CDR1 ENHRY and CDR2 SYGVKD. The CDR3 sequence is 14 residues long. DNA for the CDR3: TGTGCCATCAGTGAGTCGGACAGGGCGGTTGGCTACACCTTC. Amino acid sequence: CAISESDRAVGYTF.

The rearrangement links TRBV6-5 to TRBJ1-6; no clear D. The germline CDR1 and CDR2 sequences are MNHEY and SVGAGI. The length of the CDR3 is 13 residues. Between the trimmed V and J ends, which lost 8 bases and 13 bases, there was a span of 18 bases. CDR3 region: CASRMLSNGPLHF. The CDR3 DNA follows: TGTGCCAGCCGTATGCTCTCCAACGGTCCCCTCCACTTT.

V is TRBV11-3 and J is TRBJ2-3; 10 bases are shared with TRBD2. V lost 6 bases and J lost 3; bases outside the gene matches: 21. CDR3 length: 20 residues. CDR1 and CDR2 from the germline V gene are SGHNT and YENEEA. CDR3 loop: CASRMVGWSGGAGWTDTQYF. DNA for the CDR3: TGTGCCAGCAGGATGGTGGGATGGAGCGGGGGGGCCGGGTGGACAGATACGCAGTATTTT.

The V and J genes are TRBV7-9 and TRBJ2-7; 7 bases match TRBD1. Per germline, CDR1 SEHNR and CDR2 FQNEAQ (reference sequence). The V and J ends lost 4 bases and 12 bases, in that order; junction bases with no gene match: 15. CDR3 length: 14 residues. CDR3 in DNA: TGTGCCAGCAGCTGGGGGACAGACTTTGATCCATGGTACTTC. Translating gives CASSWGTDFDPWYF. Drawing the rest from reference TRBV7-9 and TRBJ2-7, the complete variable domain is DTGVSQNPRHKITKRGQNVTFRCDPISEHNRLYWYRQTLGQGPEFLTYFQNEAQLEKSRLLSDRFSAERPKGSFSTLEIQRTEQGDSAMYLCASSWGTDFDPWYFGPGTRLTVT.

The chain uses TRBV5-1 and TRBJ2-5; TRBD2 agrees at 8 bases. Germline trimming cut 3 bases from V and 2 bases from J; bases unmatched to any gene: 9. Per the germline V gene, CDR1 is SGHRS and CDR2 is YFSETQ. The length of the CDR3 is 16 residues. In DNA form, the CDR3 reads TGCGCCAGCAGCTCCACCACGGGGGGGGAGCAAGAGACCCAGTACTTC. Its protein product is CASSSTTGGEQETQYF.

The chain carries TRBV10-3 and TRBJ2-2; 12 bases are shared with TRBD2. V was clipped by 5 bases and J by 3 bases; unmatched bases: 10. CDR3 size: 18 residues. Germline V gene lookup returns CDR1 ENHRY and CDR2 SYGVKD. CDR3 residues: CAISPRSSGGAYTGELFF. DNA of the CDR3: TGTGCCATCAGTCCCCGGTCTAGCGGGGGGGCTTACACCGGGGAGCTGTTTTTT.

The chain employs TRBV19 and TRBJ1-3; 11 bases agree with TRBD1. In germline, CDR1 is LNHDA, CDR2 SQIVND (reference sequence). This CDR3 is built from 18 residues. The V and J ends lost 5 bases and 4 bases, in that order; junction bases with no gene match: 13. The CDR3 sequence is CASSHLPGTGGRGNTIYF. In nucleotides, the CDR3 is TGTGCCAGTAGTCACCTCCCTGGGACAGGGGGAAGAGGAAACACCATATATTTT. Looking up the rest from reference TRBV19 and TRBJ1-3 gives the full variable domain: DGGITQSPKYLFRKEGQNVTLSCEQNLNHDAMYWYRQDPGQGLRLIYYSQIVNDFQKGDIAEGYSVSREKKESFPLTVTSAQKNPTAFYLCASSHLPGTGGRGNTIYFGEGSWLTVV.

The chain combines TRBV29-1 with TRBJ2-1; 8 nucleotides match TRBD1. Trimming took 7 bases from V and 3 from J; bases not matched to a gene: 20. CDR1 and CDR2 from the germline V gene are SQVTM and ANQGSEA. The CDR3 length is 18 residues. The CDR3 here is CSAKEGGRGRGGYNEQFF. CDR3 nucleotide sequence: TGCAGCGCGAAAGAAGGCGGCAGGGGGCGGGGTGGCTACAATGAGCAGTTCTTC.

A few counts support this clone. The V and J genes are TRBV30 and TRBJ1-1; 9 nucleotides align to TRBD1. This CDR3 spans 13 amino acids. CDR1 GTSNPN and CDR2 SVGIG come from the germline V gene (reference sequence). J gave up 5 bases and V 3 bases, and 4 bases lay outside the gene matches. The CDR3 here is CAWRRQGETEAFF. Written as DNA, the CDR3 is TGTGCCTGGAGAAGACAGGGGGAGACTGAAGCTTTCTTT.

V and J are TRBV7-3 and TRBJ2-7, with D perhaps matching TRBD1 (5 bases). CDR1 is SGHTA and CDR2 is FQGTGA in the germline V gene. CDR3 length: 11 amino acids. Trimming shortened V by 5 bases and J by 9 bases, and 11 bases separated the two germline ends. The CDR3: CASSLGDMQYF. The DNA for the CDR3 is TGTGCCAGCAGCCTAGGGGATATGCAGTACTTC.

The chain joins TRBV7-2 to TRBJ2-5, with 7 bases aligning to TRBD1. V lost 5 bases, J lost 8 bases, and 5 bases stayed unmatched. CDR3 size: 12 residues. CDR1 and CDR2 from the germline V gene are SGHTA and FQGNSA. The CDR3 region is CASSLDRRTQYF. The CDR3 DNA is TGTGCCAGCAGCCTGGACAGGCGCACCCAGTACTTC.

The chain has TRBV10-3 and TRBJ1-2, with D uncertain. The CDR3 length is 13 residues. Germline-derived CDR1 and CDR2 are ENHRY and SYGVKD. V was clipped by 2 bases and J by 4 bases, with 8 bases between them. CDR3 DNA: TGTGCCATCAGTGAGACAGAATTCTATGGCTACACCTTC. It codes for CAISETEFYGYTF.

This clone is a singleton in its sample. V is TRBV27 and J is TRBJ2-7, with D maybe TRBD1 (5 bases). Germline V lookup: CDR1 MNHEY, CDR2 SMNVEV (reference sequence). Trimming cost V 4 bases and J 0 bases, with 13 bases left between them. The CDR3 extends over 15 amino acids. The CDR3 region is CASSSRLQGSYEQYF. The CDR3 coding sequence is TGTGCCAGCAGTTCCAGACTCCAGGGCTCCTACGAGCAGTACTTC.